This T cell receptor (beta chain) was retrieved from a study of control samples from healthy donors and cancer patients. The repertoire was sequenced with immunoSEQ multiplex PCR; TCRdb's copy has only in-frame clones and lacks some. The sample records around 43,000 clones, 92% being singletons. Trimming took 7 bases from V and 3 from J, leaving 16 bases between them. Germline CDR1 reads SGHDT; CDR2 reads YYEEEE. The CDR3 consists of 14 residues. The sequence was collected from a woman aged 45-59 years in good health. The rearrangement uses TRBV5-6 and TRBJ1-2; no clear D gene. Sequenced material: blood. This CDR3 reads CASGSPGGHYGYTF. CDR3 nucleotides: TGTGCCAGCGGCTCGCCGGGAGGCCACTATGGCTACACCTTC.